The TCR beta chain described here comes from a study of T cells after yellow fever vaccination. General observations from the study: A large majority of primary-vaccination clones showed up again after the booster (96% CD4, 88% CD8).

Template-switching 5'RACE yielded the TCR cDNA; a universal primer site and UMIs were added in the process. One entry per CDR3 protein, called by TCRdb with MiXCR from the 5' RACE reads. The sample includes approximately 69,000 distinct CDR3 sequences, approximately 5% seen only once; the top ten take under 2.5%. Deletions cut 2 bases from V and 0 bases from J, with 13 bases between. The CDR3 consists of 16 residues. Germline V gene lookup returns CDR1 LGHNA and CDR2 YNFKEQ. This clonotype was detected many times. Its antigen is unidentified. The sequenced sample was CD4+ T cells sorted from PBMCs, obtained more than 13 days after the first yellow fever vaccination. The genes are TRBV4-2 and TRBJ1-2; D is undetermined. The sequence was obtained from a man younger than 30 who received the YFV17D yellow fever vaccine. In nucleotides, the CDR3 is TGTGCCAGCAGCCAATGGTCTTCCTCTTCTAACTATGGCTACACCTTC. Translating gives CASSQWSSSSNYGYTF.